Each of the 19 T cell receptor beta chains below was sequenced from the same sample in a study of T cell repertoires in cytomegalovirus infection. For these receptors, no antigen is known. Via MiXCR, TCRdb re-called the reads, giving one row per CDR3 protein. The profile covers about 700,000 distinct CDR3 sequences, with roughly 36% appearing a single time and about 20% taken by the ten largest. This specimen consisted of cultured PBMCs, obtained from culture after CMV antigen stimulation. Receptors were obtained from a human donor in good health (CMV status not recorded). Some clones in this sample may be carry-over from other donors' samples.

This clonotype was seen a few times. Written as DNA, the CDR3 is TGTGCCAGCAGTAGATGGGAGTGGGAGGGTCAAGAGACCCAGTACTTC. Amino acids: CASSRWEWEGQETQYF. V and J are TRBV27 and TRBJ2-5, with 7 positions matching TRBD2. The CDR3 length is 16 residues. After removal of 5 bases from V and 2 bases from J, the junction contained 11 bases not matched to a gene. The germline gives CDR1 MNHEY, CDR2 SMNVEV (reference sequence).

V is TRBV28 and J is TRBJ1-1, with TRBD1 matching 8 bases. Trimming cost V 4 bases and J 3 bases; bases outside gene matches: 10. There are 16 residues in the CDR3. Germline V gene data show CDR1 as MDHEN and CDR2 as SYDVKM. Here the CDR3 reads CASSYGNPDRDTEAFF. CDR3 nucleotide sequence: TGTGCCAGCAGTTATGGCAACCCGGACAGGGACACTGAAGCTTTCTTT.

The genes are TRBV18 and TRBJ2-7; a possible D gene is TRBD1 (6 bases). The length of the CDR3 is 13 residues. In germline, CDR1 is KGHSH, CDR2 LQKENI. V dropped 6 bases and J dropped 5 bases, with 14 bases sitting between them. DNA for the CDR3: TGTGCCAGCTCCCTCACAGGGATCGACGAGCAGTACTTC. Translating it yields CASSLTGIDEQYF.

CDR3 nucleotides: TGTGCCAGCAGCGAACTGACAGGGGCAGGAGAGCAGTACTTC. It translates to CASSELTGAGEQYF. The chain carries TRBV2 and TRBJ2-7; TRBD1 matches 8 bases. Germline lookup yields CDR1 SNHLY and CDR2 FYNNEI. V lost 6 bases and J lost 7; bases outside the gene matches: 11. The CDR3 length is 14 residues.

The chain couples TRBV2 to TRBJ2-3; perhaps TRBD2 as D (6 bases). Between the trimmed V and J ends, which lost 6 bases and 5 bases, there was a span of 15 bases. The length of the CDR3 is 14 residues. Germline-derived CDR1 and CDR2 are SNHLY and FYNNEI. The CDR3: CASRAGLGRDTQYF. CDR3 nucleotide sequence: TGTGCCAGCAGGGCGGGACTTGGCAGAGATACGCAGTATTTT. The complete variable domain, with remaining parts taken from reference TRBV2 and TRBJ2-3, reads EPEVTQTPSHQVTQMGQEVILRCVPISNHLYFYWYRQILGQKVEFLVSFYNNEISEKSEIFDDQFSVERPDGSNFTLKIRSTKLEDSAMYFCASRAGLGRDTQYFGPGTRLTVL.

A remark on this clonotype: A junction end diverges from the germline sequence, so it may reflect a read error. The gene calls are TRBV27 and TRBJ2-4; no clear D gene. The CDR3 is made up of 11 amino acids. Germline V gene lookup returns CDR1 MNHEY and CDR2 SMNVEV (reference sequence). As DNA, the CDR3 is TGCGAAACGGGTCTTAATTACATTCAGTACTTC. It translates to CETGLNYIQYF.

The chain uses TRBV15 and TRBJ1-5; 8 nucleotides align to TRBD1. The CDR3 is 13 amino acids. Germline-derived CDR1 and CDR2 are LNHNV and YYDKDF (reference sequence). The V gene end was trimmed by 6 bases and the J gene end by 4 bases; junction bases not matched to a gene: 2. CDR3 region: CATRGQGNQPQHF. The CDR3 DNA reads TGTGCCACCAGAGGACAGGGAAATCAGCCCCAGCATTTT.

This chain connects TRBV7-4 to TRBJ2-5, with D unclear. The CDR3 totals 14 residues. The germline V gene encodes CDR1 SGHVT and CDR2 SQSDAQ. The V gene lost 2 bases and the J gene lost 1 base, with 8 bases spanning the gap. CDR3 coding DNA: TGTGCCAGCAGCTTATATGAGTCCCAAGAGACCCAGTACTTC. Encoded protein: CASSLYESQETQYF. Full variable domain (missing parts from reference TRBV7-4 and TRBJ2-5): GAGVSQSPRYKVAKRGRDVALRCDSISGHVTLYWYRQTLGQGSEVLTYSQSDAQRDKSGRPSGRFSAERPERSVSTLKIQRTEQGDSAVYLCASSLYESQETQYFGPGTRLLVL.

The rearrangement links TRBV12-3 or TRBV12-4 to TRBJ2-7; TRBD1 matches at 8 bases. The CDR3 sequence is 16 residues long. V was clipped by 7 bases and J by 3 bases; unmatched bases: 14. DNA for the CDR3: TGTGCCAGCAACTCACGGGGCAGGGGGCACATCTACGAGCAGTACTTC. It specifies CASNSRGRGHIYEQYF.

This clonotype came up a few times. The J gene is TRBJ1-5, the V gene TRBV14, with D unclear. The CDR3 extends over 13 amino acids. The V end lost 6 bases, the J end lost 2 bases, and 8 bases lay between the germline ends. Germline assignment: CDR1 SGHDN and CDR2 FVKESK. CDR3 DNA sequence: TGTGCCAGCAGTGCATCGCGCAATCAGCCCCAGCATTTT. Protein: CASSASRNQPQHF.

This sequence joins TRBV12-3 or TRBV12-4 and TRBJ2-5; TRBD1 matches 7 bases. CDR3 length equals 15 residues. After removal of 2 bases from V and 1 base from J, the junction contained 4 bases not matched to a gene. The CDR3 nucleotides are TGTGCCAGCAGTTTAACGAGGGGGCCCCAAGAGACCCAGTACTTC. The encoded protein is CASSLTRGPQETQYF.

The rearrangement uses TRBV7-6 and TRBJ1-4, with unresolved D. Germline lookup yields CDR1 SGHVS and CDR2 FNYEAQ. Trimming shortened V by 3 bases and J by 8 bases, and 10 bases separated the two germline ends. The CDR3 contains 13 residues. CDR3 in DNA: TGTGCCAGCAGCTTTAGGGTATGGGAAAAACTGTTTTTT. Translating it yields CASSFRVWEKLFF.

The rearrangement uses TRBV5-1 and TRBJ2-3; D is undetermined. This CDR3 has 14 residues. V was clipped by 0 bases and J by 2 bases, with 7 bases between them. CDR1 SGHRS and CDR2 YFSETQ come from the germline V gene. The CDR3 reads CASSLDKFTDTQYF. The CDR3 region has the DNA TGCGCCAGCAGCTTGGATAAGTTCACAGATACGCAGTATTTT.

In this sample, this clonotype turned up a few times. V and J are TRBV7-8 and TRBJ1-4; TRBD1 might be the D (6 bases). The V end lost 3 bases, the J end lost 7 bases, and 12 bases lay between the germline ends. CDR1 is SGHVS, CDR2 FQNEAQ, per germline. The CDR3 runs to 14 residues. The CDR3 spells CASSFTGLGEKLFF. In nucleotides, the CDR3 is TGTGCCAGCAGCTTTACAGGGTTGGGTGAAAAACTGTTTTTT.

This clonotype has only a few counts. J is TRBJ2-3 and V is TRBV5-1; TRBD2 agrees at 8 bases. Germline V gene lookup returns CDR1 SGHRS and CDR2 YFSETQ. The CDR3 length is 14 residues. V trimming: 5 bases; J trimming: 2 bases; junction bases outside the gene matches: 4. CDR3: CASRVAGFTDTQYF. The CDR3 DNA follows: TGCGCCAGCAGGGTAGCGGGGTTCACAGATACGCAGTATTTT.

A few counts support this clonotype. V is TRBV4-3 and J is TRBJ2-3, with no clear D. CDR1 and CDR2 from the germline V gene are LGHNA and YSLEER. V was trimmed by 1 base and J by 1 base, leaving 12 bases between them. CDR3 size: 16 residues. CDR3 in amino acids: CASSQVGSRGTDTQYF. The CDR3 nucleotides read TGCGCCAGCAGCCAAGTCGGGTCAAGGGGCACAGATACGCAGTATTTT.

The V call is TRBV12-3 or TRBV12-4, the J call TRBJ2-7; tentatively, D is TRBD2 (5 bases). The CDR3 covers 16 residues. The ends were cut back, 5 bases at V and 2 bases at J, with 19 bases in the middle. The CDR3: CASSLGPAREAYEQYF. The CDR3 region has the DNA TGTGCCAGCAGTCTCGGCCCGGCACGGGAAGCCTACGAGCAGTACTTC.

This clonotype was detected only a few times. The V gene is TRBV15, the J gene TRBJ2-3; D remains ambiguous. This CDR3 spans 16 amino acids. From germline, CDR1 is LNHNV and CDR2 YYDKDF (reference sequence). Trimming cost V 0 bases and J 2 bases, with 12 bases left between them. CDR3 DNA sequence: TGTGCCACCAGCAGAGATTTGGGGATACCCACAGATACGCAGTATTTT. It codes for CATSRDLGIPTDTQYF.

This clonotype has ten or more counts. The CDR3 bases are TGTGCCAGCAGCTTAGCCCCACTAGCTAGCGGGATAGCGCAGTATTTT. Its protein product is CASSLAPLASGIAQYF. This rearrangement joins TRBV7-2 to TRBJ2-3; TRBD2 matches at 9 bases. The CDR3 is 16 residues long. The ends lost 0 bases at V and 10 bases at J; junction bases unmatched: 11. Germline V lookup: CDR1 SGHTA, CDR2 FQGNSA.